This is a list of T cell receptor beta chains from one sample in a study of OX40 agonist ivuxolimab in advanced cancers. Clones were read by immunoSEQ multiplex PCR, and TCRdb kept only the in-frame ones, dropping some. The sample carries 75,000 to 90,000 clones, 80% to 95% recorded once. The sequencing used CD4+ or CD8+ T cells sorted from blood, collected in a trial of the OX40 agonist ivuxolimab. The receptors derive from an adult with an advanced solid tumor such as melanoma, head and neck, liver or kidney cancer. CDR3s include the opening cysteine and the closing phenylalanine or tryptophan. A D gene is named only where the DNA matches it firmly.

j_gene: TRBJ2-7; d_gene: -; v_gene: TRBV30; CDR3aa: CAWSVLGRATGRDEQYF; CDR3nt: TGTGCCTGGAGTGTATTGGGGCGAGCAACAGGCAGGGACGAGCAGTACTTC
j_gene: TRBJ2-2; d_gene: TRBD2; v_gene: TRBV7-6; CDR3aa: CASSLRVSGGVPGELFF; CDR3nt: TGTGCCAGCAGCTTAAGAGTTAGCGGGGGGGTCCCCGGGGAGCTGTTTTTT
j_gene: TRBJ2-3; d_gene: -; v_gene: TRBV5-1; CDR3aa: CASSLLRREGPDTQYF; CDR3nt: TGCGCCAGCAGCCTCCTCCGACGGGAAGGTCCAGATACGCAGTATTTT
j_gene: TRBJ1-6; d_gene: -; v_gene: TRBV10-3; CDR3aa: CAITSGARINSPLHF; CDR3nt: TGTGCCATCACCTCCGGGGCCAGAATAAATTCACCCCTCCACTTT
j_gene: TRBJ2-7; d_gene: -; v_gene: TRBV19; CDR3aa: CASSIDGANSYEQYF; CDR3nt: TGTGCCAGTAGTATAGACGGGGCCAACTCCTACGAGCAGTACTTC
j_gene: TRBJ2-7; d_gene: -; v_gene: TRBV7-9; CDR3aa: CASSLDGSTYEQYF; CDR3nt: TGTGCCAGCAGCTTAGACGGGTCCACCTACGAGCAGTACTTC
j_gene: TRBJ1-2; d_gene: TRBD1; v_gene: TRBV5-1; CDR3aa: CASSSGQGAHGYTF; CDR3nt: TGCGCCAGCAGCTCCGGACAGGGGGCGCATGGCTACACCTTC
j_gene: TRBJ2-5; d_gene: TRBD2; v_gene: TRBV5-5; CDR3aa: CASSLAQAGAFQETQYF; CDR3nt: TGTGCCAGCAGCTTGGCCCAAGCGGGGGCCTTCCAAGAGACCCAGTACTTC
j_gene: TRBJ2-7; d_gene: TRBD1; v_gene: TRBV5-1; CDR3aa: CASSLQGARYEQYF; CDR3nt: TGCGCCAGCAGCTTACAGGGGGCAAGGTACGAGCAGTACTTC
j_gene: TRBJ1-1; d_gene: TRBD1; v_gene: TRBV27; CDR3aa: CASSLQGGSYTEAFF; CDR3nt: TGTGCCAGCAGTTTACAGGGGGGCAGCTACACTGAAGCTTTCTTT
j_gene: TRBJ2-3; d_gene: -; v_gene: TRBV7-3; CDR3aa: CASSFRRADTQYF; CDR3nt: TGTGCCAGCAGCTTCCGCAGGGCAGATACGCAGTATTTT
j_gene: TRBJ2-2; d_gene: -; v_gene: TRBV14; CDR3aa: CASSQRVLGAGELFF; CDR3nt: TGTGCCAGCAGCCAAAGGGTACTGGGGGCCGGGGAGCTGTTTTTT
j_gene: TRBJ2-1; d_gene: -; v_gene: TRBV18; CDR3aa: CASSPPGTSYNEQFF; CDR3nt: TGTGCCAGCTCACCACCGGGGACCTCCTACAATGAGCAGTTCTTC
j_gene: TRBJ2-2; d_gene: TRBD1; v_gene: TRBV5-1; CDR3aa: CASSWTGTGVDGELFF; CDR3nt: TGCGCCAGCAGCTGGACCGGGACAGGGGTGGACGGGGAGCTGTTTTTT
j_gene: TRBJ2-7; d_gene: -; v_gene: TRBV6-1; CDR3aa: CASSAYNEQYF; CDR3nt: TGTGCCAGCAGTGCGTACAACGAGCAGTACTTC
j_gene: TRBJ2-5; d_gene: -; v_gene: TRBV5-1; CDR3aa: CASSLEDPKETQYF; CDR3nt: TGCGCCAGCAGCTTGGAGGACCCTAAAGAGACCCAGTACTTC
j_gene: TRBJ2-5; d_gene: TRBD2; v_gene: TRBV19; CDR3aa: CASSITAGGGETQYF; CDR3nt: TGTGCCAGTAGTATCACAGCGGGAGGCGGGGAGACCCAGTACTTC
j_gene: TRBJ1-1; d_gene: -; v_gene: TRBV5-4; CDR3aa: CASSLVPVNTEAFF; CDR3nt: TGTGCCAGCAGCTTGGTTCCAGTAAACACTGAAGCTTTCTTT